Sequencing of this TCR beta chain was carried out in a study of blood T cell repertoires in COVID-19. Study-wide context: Italy, Spain and the United States were the sources of the convalescent and acute COVID-19 samples.

The protocol was immunoSEQ multiplex PCR, while the TCRdb copy is restricted to in-frame clones and leaves out a portion. The sample includes 120,000 or so clones, 70% to 90% of them seen just once. With 3 bases clipped from V and 6 bases from J, the junction kept 6 bases outside the gene matches. CDR3 length: 16 amino acids. Germline values: CDR1 SGDLS, CDR2 YYNGEE. Sequenced: peripheral blood. The origin of this receptor is a man between 45 and 60 years old with acute or convalescent COVID-19. The chain couples TRBV9 to TRBJ2-2; 12 nucleotides agree with TRBD2. CDR3 sequence: CASSARLAGVSGELFF. Here the CDR3 DNA reads TGTGCCAGCAGCGCCAGACTAGCGGGAGTGTCCGGGGAGCTGTTTTTT.